Presented here are 20 T cell receptor beta chains from one specimen sequenced in a study of blood T cell repertoires in COVID-19. Method: immunoSEQ multiplex PCR; TCRdb's copy keeps in-frame clones and lacks some. In the table there are 95,000 to 100,000 clones, roughly 86% of which are singletons. Material for sequencing was peripheral blood. The receptors were gathered from a woman aged 25 to 39 with acute or convalescent COVID-19.

The rearrangement links TRBV6-5 to TRBJ2-1; D gene uncertain. This CDR3 is built from 14 residues. V was cut by 0 bases and J by 7 bases, with 10 bases left in between. CDR1 MNHEY and CDR2 SVGAGI come from the germline V gene. The CDR3 reads CASSYSTSQNEQFF. The CDR3, as DNA: TGTGCCAGCAGTTACTCGACGTCACAGAATGAGCAGTTCTTC.

V usage is TRBV29-1 and J usage is TRBJ1-2, with D perhaps matching TRBD1 (5 bases). This CDR3 has 13 amino acids. The V end was cut by 5 bases, the J end by 3 bases, with 13 bases between. Germline V gene data show CDR1 as SQVTM and CDR2 as ANQGSEA. Written as DNA, the CDR3 is TGCAGCGTTCAGGGAGGGGCTGACTATGGCTACACCTTC. Translation gives CSVQGGADYGYTF.

The chain employs TRBV5-6 and TRBJ1-1; D perhaps matches TRBD1 (5 bases). Deletions cut 4 bases from V and 0 bases from J, with 10 bases between. The CDR3 contains 14 residues. Germline loops: CDR1 SGHDT, CDR2 YYEEEE. The CDR3 bases are TGTGCCAGCAGCCCACTGACAGTGAACACTGAAGCTTTCTTT. Residues: CASSPLTVNTEAFF.

The V call is TRBV5-1, the J call TRBJ1-2, with 8 nucleotides matching TRBD1. With 0 bases clipped from V and 7 bases from J, the junction kept 5 bases outside the gene matches. The CDR3 has 14 amino acids. In germline, CDR1 is SGHRS, CDR2 YFSETQ. The chain's CDR3 is CASSLVGQGFGYTF. The CDR3 coding sequence is TGCGCCAGCAGCTTGGTAGGACAGGGATTTGGCTACACCTTC.

The genes are TRBV15 and TRBJ1-4; D is unclear. The V gene lost 4 bases and the J gene lost 8 bases, with 17 bases spanning the gap. Per germline, CDR1 LNHNV and CDR2 YYDKDF (reference sequence). This CDR3 contains 15 residues. CDR3 coding DNA: TGTGCCACCAGCACCCATTGGGGAGAAGAAGAAAAACTGTTTTTT. This gives the protein CATSTHWGEEEKLFF.

The genes are TRBV30 and TRBJ1-4; D unresolved. The V end was cut by 2 bases, the J end by 5 bases, with 12 bases between. The CDR3 loop spans 14 amino acids. Germline V gene sequence: CDR1 GTSNPN, CDR2 SVGIG (reference sequence). In DNA form, the CDR3 reads TGTGCCTGGAGTCCAGGAGGCGCAAATGAAAAACTGTTTTTT. Its translation: CAWSPGGANEKLFF.

The rearrangement links TRBV7-8 to TRBJ1-6; D is unresolved. Germline V gives CDR1 SGHVS, CDR2 FQNEAQ. This CDR3 is 15 amino acids long. V was trimmed by 5 bases and J by 6 bases, leaving 14 bases between them. The CDR3: CASSLGRGGNSPLHF. The DNA for the CDR3 is TGTGCCAGCAGCCTGGGTCGAGGCGGTAATTCACCCCTCCACTTT.

CDR3 bases: TGTGCCAGCAGTGAAGCGCGGCGGGTATATGGCTACACCTTC. Residues: CASSEARRVYGYTF. This chain uses TRBV6-1 with TRBJ1-2; no clear D gene. This CDR3 contains 14 residues. With 0 bases removed from V and 5 bases from J, the gap between germline ends came to 10 bases. From germline, CDR1 is MNHNS and CDR2 SASEGT.

The J gene is TRBJ2-1, the V gene TRBV5-1; 10 bases align to TRBD2. The V segment lost 4 bases and the J segment 2 bases; nucleotides outside the gene matches: 6. CDR1 is SGHRS and CDR2 is YFSETQ in the germline V gene. The CDR3 has 16 residues. The CDR3 reads CASSGSGGAPYNEQFF. Written as DNA, the CDR3 is TGCGCCAGCAGCGGAAGCGGGGGGGCACCCTACAATGAGCAGTTCTTC.

V usage is TRBV18 and J usage is TRBJ1-1; 7 bases agree with TRBD1. The CDR3 consists of 16 residues. Germline V CDR1 and CDR2: KGHSH, LQKENI. V lost 6 bases, J lost 0 bases, and 10 bases stayed unmatched. The CDR3 region has the DNA TGTGCCAGCTCCCAACAGGGGCCCCGTATGAACACTGAAGCTTTCTTT. This sequence encodes CASSQQGPRMNTEAFF.

The rearrangement uses TRBV9 and TRBJ2-3, with 8 bases fitting TRBD2. Germline CDR1 SGDLS, CDR2 YYNGEE. This CDR3 has 17 amino acids. Unmatched junction bases numbered 10, after V lost 1 base and J lost 3 bases. CDR3 DNA sequence: TGTGCCAGCAGCGTACCCCGAGGCGGGGGGAGAACAGATACGCAGTATTTT. It yields the protein CASSVPRGGGRTDTQYF.

This clone appeared a single time. The rearrangement uses TRBV28 and TRBJ1-2; D unclear. Trimming removed 5 bases at V and 5 bases at J, with 18 bases between. The CDR3 is 15 residues long. From germline, CDR1 is MDHEN and CDR2 SYDVKM. CDR3 sequence: CASSPPAGMLYGYTF. The CDR3 DNA is TGTGCCAGCAGTCCGCCCGCCGGGATGCTGTATGGCTACACCTTC.

This sequence joins TRBV28 and TRBJ1-5, with D maybe TRBD1 (5 bases). The germline V and J ends were trimmed by 10 bases and 4 bases, with 17 bases remaining between them. CDR3 length: 14 residues. The germline gives CDR1 MDHEN, CDR2 SYDVKM. The CDR3 here is CATSLAGRNQPQHF. CDR3 coding DNA: TGTGCCACTTCCCTCGCGGGACGTAATCAGCCCCAGCATTTT.

V is TRBV9 and J is TRBJ1-2; TRBD1 might be the D (5 bases). V was pared by 6 bases and J by 7 bases, with 22 bases between. The V gene's germline CDR1 is SGDLS and CDR2 YYNGEE. This CDR3 is 15 amino acids long. CDR3 amino acids: CASKMFDGRVSGYTF. For the CDR3, the DNA is TGTGCCAGCAAGATGTTCGATGGCAGGGTTTCTGGCTACACCTTC.

The CDR3 here is CASRGTDRGFNPLSNQPQHF. The CDR3 region has the DNA TGTGCCAGCAGAGGGACGGACAGGGGGTTCAATCCGCTTAGCAATCAGCCCCAGCATTTT. The chain carries TRBV2 and TRBJ1-5; 10 nucleotides agree with TRBD1. CDR3 length: 20 amino acids. V gave up 6 bases and J gave up 0 bases; unmatched junction bases: 17. Germline loops: CDR1 SNHLY, CDR2 FYNNEI.

In this sample, this clone turned up a few times. CDR3 DNA: TGTGCCAGCAGACCCAGGACAGGGGATATTGACTATGGCTACACCTTC. Translating gives CASRPRTGDIDYGYTF. V usage is TRBV2 and J usage is TRBJ1-2; 9 bases agree with TRBD1. The CDR3 has 16 amino acids. Trimming took 6 bases from V and 3 from J; bases not matched to a gene: 11. The germline CDR1 and CDR2 sequences are SNHLY and FYNNEI.

The chain uses TRBV27 and TRBJ2-3; tentative D call: TRBD2 (5 bases). CDR1 is MNHEY and CDR2 is SMNVEV in the germline V gene (reference sequence). The V end was cut by 5 bases, the J end by 4 bases, with 10 bases between. This CDR3 comprises 13 residues. The CDR3 nucleotides are TGTGCCAGCAGTCTATTGGGAGCAGATACGCAGTATTTT. Its protein is CASSLLGADTQYF.

This chain uses TRBV28 with TRBJ2-1; 7 positions match TRBD2. The CDR3 consists of 15 residues. J gave up 2 bases and V 5 bases, and 6 bases lay outside the gene matches. The germline V gene encodes CDR1 MDHEN and CDR2 SYDVKM. CDR3 protein: CASSPRLAPYNEQFF. The CDR3 DNA sequence: TGTGCCAGCAGTCCCCGACTAGCCCCCTACAATGAGCAGTTCTTC. The whole variable domain, remainder taken from reference TRBV28 and TRBJ2-1, is DVKVTQSSRYLVKRTGEKVFLECVQDMDHENMFWYRQDPGLGLRLIYFSYDVKMKEKGDIPEGYSVSREKKERFSLILESASTNQTSMYLCASSPRLAPYNEQFFGPGTRLTVL.

The rearrangement joins TRBV13 to TRBJ1-1, with no clear D. The length of the CDR3 is 13 residues. Per germline, CDR1 PRHDT and CDR2 FYEKMQ (reference sequence). The V end lost 4 bases, the J end lost 5 bases, and 11 bases lay between the germline ends. CDR3 residues: CASSSGRGTEAFF. DNA for the CDR3: TGTGCCAGCAGCTCCGGGCGAGGGACTGAAGCTTTCTTT. The variable domain in full, completed from reference TRBV13 and TRBJ1-1, reads AAGVIQSPRHLIKEKRETATLKCYPIPRHDTVYWYQQGPGQDPQFLISFYEKMQSDKGSIPDRFSAQQFSDYHSELNMSSLELGDSALYFCASSSGRGTEAFFGQGTRLTVV.

This chain uses TRBV6-5 with TRBJ2-7, with 7 bases that match TRBD1. In germline, CDR1 is MNHEY, CDR2 SVGAGI. The ends lost 2 bases at V and 2 bases at J; junction bases unmatched: 9. This CDR3 is 16 amino acids long. CDR3 amino acids: CASSYSWDSYTYEQYF. The CDR3 nucleotides read TGTGCCAGCAGTTACAGTTGGGACAGCTATACCTACGAGCAGTACTTC.